The present T cell receptor beta chain was sequenced within a study of graft-versus-host responses after intestinal transplantation. Study-level information: All recipients were transplanted with multivisceral, liver-intestinal, or isolated intestinal grafts. Induction with anti-thymocyte globulin, then tacrolimus and steroids for roughly 3 years, was given to all recipients.

As regards this clone: The antigen remains unidentified.

Clones were read by immunoSEQ multiplex PCR, and TCRdb kept only the in-frame ones, dropping some. The repertoire holds 95,000 to 130,000 clones, over 75% seen once, with approximately 0.17% in the top ten. CDR1 and CDR2 from the germline V gene are SGHNT and YYREEE (reference sequence). This CDR3 is 16 amino acids long. Trimming removed 6 bases at V and 8 bases at J, with 24 bases between. Study-level points and caveats: Early post-transplant HvG declines were associated with peak circulating GvH clone levels.

The V and J genes are TRBV5-4 and TRBJ2-1, with a possible D match to TRBD1 (5 bases). The source of this sequence is a human donor who received an intestinal transplant. Source: unstimulated CD4+ T cells sorted from spleen or lymph node cells, taken before intestinal transplant. The CDR3 loop reads CASTIPGRRILDEQFF. CDR3 sequence (DNA): TGTGCCAGCACAATCCCAGGGCGACGGATTTTGGATGAGCAGTTCTTC. Complete variable domain (other parts from reference TRBV5-4 and TRBJ2-1): ETGVTQSPTHLIKTRGQQVTLRCSSQSGHNTVSWYQQALGQGPQFIFQYYREEENGRGNFPPRFSGLQFPNYSSELNVNALELDDSALYLCASTIPGRRILDEQFFGPGTRLTVL.